A selection of T cell receptor beta chains follows, all from one sample in a study of T cells after yellow fever vaccination. One entry per CDR3 protein results from TCRdb running MiXCR on the 5' RACE reads. The data contain 620,000 or so distinct CDR3 sequences, roughly an eighth of them singletons. This specimen consisted of PBMCs, obtained on the day of the yellow fever booster vaccination. The receptor set was obtained from a man aged 25-45 years who received the YFV17D yellow fever vaccine. The CDR3 runs from the conserved cysteine through the conserved F or W. Each record gives: D gene, J gene, clone size, V gene, CDR3 DNA, CDR3 protein. The D gene is left open where the match is weak. Some rows have no size entry. The others give once, few or many, or a class for an expanded clone.

>.|TRBJ2-7|.|TRBV28
TGTGCCAGCAGGGTATCAGGGAGCGGCAATGTCGAGCAGTACTTC
CASRVSGSGNVEQYF
>.|TRBJ1-1|few|TRBV7-3
TGTGCCAGCAGCTTCGCAGGACTCAAGAACACTGAAGCTTTCTTT
CASSFAGLKNTEAFF
>TRBD2|TRBJ2-2|few|TRBV20-1
TGCAGTGCTAGCCCCAGCGGGAGCTTCGGGGAGCTGTTTTTT
CSASPSGSFGELFF
>TRBD2|TRBJ2-7|few|TRBV4-3
TGCGCCAGCAGCCAAGCCCCCGGGACTAGCGGATACGAGCAGTACTTC
CASSQAPGTSGYEQYF
>TRBD2|TRBJ2-1|.|TRBV27
TGTGCCAGCCGAACGGGAGGGCGGCATGAGCAGTTCTTC
CASRTGGRHEQFF
>TRBD1|TRBJ1-2|.|TRBV13
TGTGCCAGCAGCCCCCTGGGACAGGGACAATACACCTTC
CASSPLGQGQYTF
>TRBD2|TRBJ2-7|.|TRBV5-1
TGCGCCAGCAGCTCGACAAAAGGGACTAGCGGGAGTTACGAGCAGTACTTC
CASSSTKGTSGSYEQYF
>TRBD1|TRBJ2-1|.|TRBV27
TGTGCCAGCAGTTGGGGACAGGGTGCTTACAATGAGCAGTTCTTC
CASSWGQGAYNEQFF
>.|TRBJ2-5|.|TRBV6-5
TGTGCCAGCAGTTACTCGGGTGGAGGGAGCGCGACCCAGTACTTC
CASSYSGGGSATQYF
>TRBD1|TRBJ2-7|few|TRBV15
TGTGCCACCAGCAGAGATCCAACAGGGGGATACGAGCAGTACTTC
CATSRDPTGGYEQYF
>TRBD2|TRBJ2-1|many|TRBV20-1
TGCAGTGCTAGAGCGGCTAGCGGCTACAATGAGCAGTTCTTC
CSARAASGYNEQFF
>.|TRBJ2-3|.|TRBV7-2
TGTGCCAGCAGCTTAGGGGGAGGTCCACTCGCTACGCAGTATTTT
CASSLGGGPLATQYF
>.|TRBJ2-3|few|TRBV11-2
TGTGCCAGCAGCTTAGGCGTTCTTCTGGGTCCGGGATATTTT
CASSLGVLLGPGYF
>.|TRBJ2-3|.|TRBV13
TGTGCCAGCAGCCAAGGGGATACAGATACGCAGTATTTT
CASSQGDTDTQYF
>TRBD2|TRBJ2-7|few|TRBV2
TGTGCCAGCAGGACTCTAGCGGGAGAGTCCTACGAGCAGTACTTC
CASRTLAGESYEQYF
>.|TRBJ1-2|.|TRBV5-4
TGTGCCAGCAGCTTGTGGACGGGCTCAGGCGGCTACACCTTC
CASSLWTGSGGYTF
>.|TRBJ1-1|few|TRBV5-1
TGCGCCAGCAGTCGACAGGCCGAGAACACTGAAGCTTTCTTT
CASSRQAENTEAFF
>TRBD2|TRBJ2-1|.|TRBV6-2/TRBV6-3
TGTGCCAGCCGCGGACTAGCGGGGGATAGCTCCTACAATGAGCAGTTCTTC
CASRGLAGDSSYNEQFF
>.|TRBJ2-5|.|TRBV30
TGTGCCTCCGGACGGAAAGAGACCCAGTACTTC
CASGRKETQYF
>.|TRBJ2-2|.|TRBV20-1
TGCAGTGCTAAGACAGGGCGGGAGAACACCGGGGAGCTGTTTTTT
CSAKTGRENTGELFF
>.|TRBJ2-7|few|TRBV2
TGTGCCAGCAGTGCTAAAGCCGGTTCGGGCGAGCAGTACTTC
CASSAKAGSGEQYF